The 31 T cell receptor beta chains below all came from one sample that was sequenced in a study of blood T cell repertoires in COVID-19. TCRdb's table, derived via immunoSEQ multiplex PCR, lists solely in-frame clones and lacks some. The data hold tens of thousands of clones, with around 90% observed a single time. The sequenced material came from peripheral blood. These receptors came from a human donor in a cohort sampled during active COVID-19.

The CDR3 DNA follows: TGTGCCAGCAGTGAAGGGGGCGGATCCTACAATGAGCAGTTCTTC. Translation: CASSEGGGSYNEQFF. The V gene is TRBV2, the J gene TRBJ2-1, with D perhaps TRBD1 (5 bases). V dropped 1 base and J dropped 1 base, with 8 bases sitting between them. Germline CDR1 and CDR2: SNHLY and FYNNEI. CDR3 length: 15 residues.

This clone was picked up a small number of times. This rearrangement joins TRBV5-1 to TRBJ2-2; TRBD1 is a possible D gene (6 bases). Per germline, CDR1 SGHRS and CDR2 YFSETQ. The CDR3 has 15 residues. V lost 0 bases and J lost 2, with 8 bases in between. CDR3 sequence (DNA): TGCGCCAGCAGCTTGGCGGACAGTAACACCGGGGAGCTGTTTTTT. Translating it yields CASSLADSNTGELFF.

This rearrangement joins TRBV9 to TRBJ1-1; D is possibly TRBD1 (6 bases). CDR3 length equals 18 residues. The germline CDR1 and CDR2 sequences are SGDLS and YYNGEE. Trimming took off 4 bases at V and 5 bases at J, with 27 bases between the two ends. The CDR3 bases are TGTGCCAGCAGCCCTACCCTGGAGGTTCAAGGGGGGGGAACTGAAGCTTTCTTT. Protein product: CASSPTLEVQGGGTEAFF.

The rearrangement joins TRBV12-5 to TRBJ2-5, with D possibly being TRBD1 (5 bases). With 0 bases removed from V and 5 bases from J, the gap between germline ends came to 19 bases. CDR3 length equals 17 residues. Germline loops: CDR1 LGHNT, CDR2 FRNRAP. CDR3 DNA: TGTGCTAGTGGTTTGGTAAACACAGGATTGATATGGGAGACCCAGTACTTC. This translates into CASGLVNTGLIWETQYF.

The rearrangement joins TRBV3-1 (or the pseudogene TRBV3-2) to TRBJ1-1; D unclear. The V end lost 6 bases, the J end lost 10 bases, and 15 bases lay between the germline ends. The germline gives CDR1 LGHDT, CDR2 YNNKEL (reference sequence). CDR3 length: 12 residues. CDR3 amino acids: CASSGVSEGAFF. DNA of the CDR3: TGTGCCAGCAGTGGGGTATCGGAGGGAGCTTTCTTT.

CDR3 DNA sequence: TGTGCCAGTCACGGGGGAGGAGGGCTCCAAGAGACCCAGTACTTC. As protein: CASHGGGGLQETQYF. The rearrangement links TRBV28 to TRBJ2-5; maybe TRBD2 (6 bases). Germline CDR1 reads MDHEN; CDR2 reads SYDVKM. V was cut by 9 bases and J by 1 base, with 18 bases left in between. The CDR3 has 15 residues. Full variable domain (rest looked up from reference TRBV28 and TRBJ2-5): DVKVTQSSRYLVKRTGEKVFLECVQDMDHENMFWYRQDPGLGLRLIYFSYDVKMKEKGDIPEGYSVSREKKERFSLILESASTNQTSMYLCASHGGGGLQETQYFGPGTRLLVL.

The chain joins TRBV18 to TRBJ2-7; D gene ambiguous. The V end lost 2 bases, the J end lost 4 bases, and 9 bases lay between the germline ends. Looked up from germline, CDR1 is KGHSH and CDR2 is LQKENI. The CDR3 has 13 residues. CDR3 nucleotide sequence: TGTGCCAGCTCACCAGCGGCAAAGTACGAGCAGTACTTC. It is translated as CASSPAAKYEQYF. Variable domain in full (rest from reference TRBV18 and TRBJ2-7): NAGVMQNPRHLVRRRGQEARLRCSPMKGHSHVYWYRQLPEEGLKFMVYLQKENIIDESGMPKERFSAEFPKEGPSILRIQQVVRGDSAAYFCASSPAAKYEQYFGPGTRLTVT.

This clone was seen more than once but under ten times. The chain carries TRBV13 and TRBJ2-2, with 11 bases lining up with TRBD1. There are 17 residues in the CDR3. CDR1 is PRHDT, CDR2 FYEKMQ, per germline (reference sequence). V shed 5 bases and J 6 bases; nucleotides not matched to a gene: 11. CDR3 protein: CASSQTGTGGFSGELFF. The CDR3 coding sequence is TGTGCCAGCAGCCAGACCGGGACAGGGGGTTTCTCCGGGGAGCTGTTTTTT.

The genes are TRBV29-1 and TRBJ2-7; 14 bases map to TRBD2. The trim removed 6 bases at V and 1 base at J, leaving 8 bases unmatched. CDR3 length: 16 amino acids. Germline V CDR1 and CDR2: SQVTM, ANQGSEA. CDR3 sequence (DNA): TGCAGCGTATCGGGACTAGCGGGGGTGACTTCCTACGAGCAGTACTTC. Translated: CSVSGLAGVTSYEQYF.

This chain joins TRBV11-2 and TRBJ2-3; D may be TRBD2 (6 bases). The CDR3 runs to 17 residues. V shed 4 bases and J shed 0 bases, with 17 bases lying between them. Germline V lookup: CDR1 SGHAT, CDR2 FQNNGV. CDR3 protein: CASSSSRGGVSTDTQYF. CDR3 sequence (DNA): TGTGCCAGCAGCTCGTCCCGGGGCGGGGTTAGCACAGATACGCAGTATTTT.

The J gene is TRBJ2-7, the V gene TRBV7-6, with 13 nucleotides matching TRBD2. With V trimmed by 5 bases and J by 1 base, 8 bases remained unmatched. The germline CDR1 and CDR2 sequences are SGHVS and FNYEAQ. The CDR3 has 17 residues. Written as DNA, the CDR3 is TGTGCCAGCAGCCTAGGGACTAGCGGGACCTCATCCTACGAGCAGTACTTC. The encoded protein is CASSLGTSGTSSYEQYF.

The chain has TRBV5-1 and TRBJ2-1; 10 nucleotides line up with TRBD2. Looked up from germline, CDR1 is SGHRS and CDR2 is YFSETQ. CDR3 length equals 14 residues. Losses at the gene ends were 5 bases for V and 6 bases for J; bases not matched to a gene: 5. CDR3 bases: TGCGCCAGCAGGGGACTAGCGTTTTTCAATGAGCAGTTCTTC. Its protein is CASRGLAFFNEQFF.

The chain joins TRBV3-1 (or the pseudogene TRBV3-2) to TRBJ2-7, with 8 positions matching TRBD2. CDR1 LGHDT and CDR2 YNNKEL come from the germline V gene (reference sequence). With 0 bases clipped from V and 3 bases from J, the junction kept 7 bases outside the gene matches. CDR3 length: 16 amino acids. The CDR3 DNA sequence: TGTGCCAGCAGCCAAGATAGGGGACGGGAGGGCTACGAGCAGTACTTC. Translated, it gives CASSQDRGREGYEQYF.

This clone was seen just once. The gene calls are TRBV5-4 and TRBJ1-2; TRBD1 matches 9 bases. Germline CDR1 reads SGHNT; CDR2 reads YYREEE (reference sequence). With 4 bases clipped from V and 4 bases from J, the junction kept 14 bases outside the gene matches. The CDR3 has 17 residues. CDR3 in DNA: TGTGCCAGCAGCCGTCGAGGACAGGGGCTGGGCCCCTATGGCTACACCTTC. Residues: CASSRRGQGLGPYGYTF. Looking up the rest from reference TRBV5-4 and TRBJ1-2 gives the full variable domain: ETGVTQSPTHLIKTRGQQVTLRCSSQSGHNTVSWYQQALGQGPQFIFQYYREEENGRGNFPPRFSGLQFPNYSSELNVNALELDDSALYLCASSRRGQGLGPYGYTFGSGTRLTVV.

The rearrangement links TRBV7-3 to TRBJ2-5, with 12 bases lining up with TRBD1. The CDR3 is 16 residues long. CDR1 is SGHTA and CDR2 is FQGTGA in the germline V gene. The trim removed 4 bases at V and 5 bases at J, leaving 8 bases unmatched. CDR3 sequence (DNA): TGTGCCAGCAGCTCTAGAGGGGACAGGGGGCGGGAGACCCAGTACTTC. This translates into CASSSRGDRGRETQYF.

The rearrangement uses TRBV11-2 and TRBJ1-5; TRBD1 is a possible D gene (5 bases). CDR3 length: 15 amino acids. The V gene lost 2 bases and the J gene lost 6 bases, with 14 bases spanning the gap. Per the germline V gene, CDR1 is SGHAT and CDR2 is FQNNGV. The CDR3 sequence: CASSLSGGRIQPQHF. CDR3 sequence (DNA): TGTGCCAGCAGCTTATCTGGGGGGAGGATTCAGCCCCAGCATTTT.

The chain joins TRBV3-1 (or the pseudogene TRBV3-2) to TRBJ2-7, with D possibly TRBD2 on 5 matching bases. In germline, CDR1 is LGHDT, CDR2 YNNKEL (reference sequence). The V and J ends lost 1 base and 6 bases respectively, with 13 bases between them. This CDR3 spans 14 amino acids. CDR3 in DNA: TGTGCCAGCAGCCAAGCTGCGGGCCCGGGCGAGCAGTACTTC. Translated, it gives CASSQAAGPGEQYF.

The rearrangement links TRBV7-3 to TRBJ2-2; 8 bases match TRBD2. CDR3 size: 16 residues. Unmatched junction bases numbered 8, after V lost 1 base and J lost 7 bases. Per germline, CDR1 SGHTA and CDR2 FQGTGA. In DNA, the CDR3 is TGTGCCAGCAGCTTAAGAGCGGGAGAAGCGGTCGGGGAGCTGTTTTTT. Translation gives CASSLRAGEAVGELFF.

The chain has TRBV18 and TRBJ2-5, with 14 bases that match TRBD2. V lost 3 bases, J lost 2 bases, and 2 bases stayed unmatched. The CDR3 length is 16 residues. Germline assignment: CDR1 KGHSH and CDR2 LQKENI. The CDR3 region has the DNA TGTGCCAGCTCACCCAGACTAGCGGGAGGGCAAGAGACCCAGTACTTC. This translates into CASSPRLAGGQETQYF.

V gene TRBV11-2 combines with J gene TRBJ2-5; 10 nucleotides match TRBD2. The V gene end was trimmed by 1 base and the J gene end by 0 bases; junction bases not matched to a gene: 8. Germline values: CDR1 SGHAT, CDR2 FQNNGV. This CDR3 contains 18 residues. In DNA, the CDR3 is TGTGCCAGCAGCTTAGCTGATGGACTAGCGGAGTACCAAGAGACCCAGTACTTC. Protein product: CASSLADGLAEYQETQYF.

In this sample, this clone turned up once. V gene TRBV7-6 combines with J gene TRBJ2-7; 13 bases align to TRBD2. Germline CDR1 is SGHVS and CDR2 is FNYEAQ. This CDR3 spans 15 amino acids. V gave up 3 bases and J gave up 3 bases; unmatched junction bases: 2. The CDR3: CASSLRTSGGYEQYF. The DNA of the CDR3 is TGTGCCAGCAGCTTGCGGACTAGCGGGGGCTACGAGCAGTACTTC.

The chain couples TRBV7-3 to TRBJ2-3, with a weak D call TRBD2 (5 bases). Germline V gives CDR1 SGHTA, CDR2 FQGTGA. Trimming left V 5 bases short and J 8 bases short, with 11 bases between. The CDR3 length is 12 residues. The CDR3 bases are TGTGCCAGCAGCAACACCGCGGGTACGCAGTATTTT. It codes for CASSNTAGTQYF. Looking up the rest from reference TRBV7-3 and TRBJ2-3 gives the full variable domain: GAGVSQTPSNKVTEKGKYVELRCDPISGHTALYWYRQSLGQGPEFLIYFQGTGAADDSGLPNDRFFAVRPEGSVSTLKIQRTERGDSAVYLCASSNTAGTQYFGPGTRLTVL.

The V call is TRBV2, the J call TRBJ1-5; TRBD1 aligns across 9 bases. The germline V gene encodes CDR1 SNHLY and CDR2 FYNNEI. The CDR3 runs 14 residues. V lost 5 bases and J lost 7; bases outside the gene matches: 6. CDR3 DNA sequence: TGTGCCAGCAGTTTGACAGGGGGAGACCAGCCCCAGCATTTT. Amino acid sequence: CASSLTGGDQPQHF.

V and J are TRBV7-9 and TRBJ1-2, with 11 bases matching TRBD1. This CDR3 is built from 15 residues. The V gene end was trimmed by 5 bases and the J gene end by 4 bases; junction bases not matched to a gene: 6. Germline V lookup: CDR1 SEHNR, CDR2 FQNEAQ (reference sequence). The CDR3 sequence is CASSQDRGPIYGYTF. CDR3 DNA: TGTGCCAGCAGCCAGGACAGGGGGCCGATCTATGGCTACACCTTC.

This chain uses TRBV29-1 with TRBJ1-3, with D perhaps matching TRBD1 (5 bases). The length of the CDR3 is 14 residues. The germline CDR1 and CDR2 sequences are SQVTM and ANQGSEA. Deletions cut 0 bases from V and 4 bases from J, with 10 bases between. CDR3 sequence: CSVEEGGVGNTIYF. The CDR3 DNA reads as TGCAGCGTTGAAGAAGGAGGGGTCGGAAACACCATATATTTT.

A single count supports this clone. The chain has TRBV6-5 and TRBJ1-5; unclear D gene. The CDR3 spans 12 residues. The V end lost 6 bases, the J end lost 3 bases, and 6 bases lay between the germline ends. Germline-derived CDR1 and CDR2 are MNHEY and SVGAGI. As DNA, the CDR3 is TGTGCCAGCAGACACGACAATCAGCCCCAGCATTTT. Translated, it gives CASRHDNQPQHF.

This chain joins TRBV7-2 and TRBJ2-2; tentative D call: TRBD2 (6 bases). Trimming took off 1 base at V and 4 bases at J, with 10 bases between the two ends. The CDR3 covers 15 residues. Germline CDR1 reads SGHTA; CDR2 reads FQGNSA. The CDR3 sequence is CASSLDRRATGELFF. In DNA, the CDR3 is TGTGCCAGCAGCTTAGATAGGAGGGCCACCGGGGAGCTGTTTTTT.

The CDR3 sequence: CSVERTGNYGYTF. The CDR3 DNA reads as TGCAGCGTCGAACGGACAGGAAACTATGGCTACACCTTC. The J gene is TRBJ1-2, the V gene TRBV29-1, with TRBD1 matching 7 bases. The CDR3 covers 13 residues. Germline lookup yields CDR1 SQVTM and CDR2 ANQGSEA. The V and J ends lost 6 bases and 2 bases, in that order; junction bases with no gene match: 6.

This CDR3 is CASSTSPTDTQYF. Written as DNA, the CDR3 is TGTGCCAGCAGTACTAGCCCCACAGATACGCAGTATTTT. This chain uses TRBV25-1 with TRBJ2-3; possible D gene TRBD2, 6 bases. CDR3 length equals 13 residues. CDR1 MGHDK and CDR2 SYGVNS come from the germline V gene. V dropped 5 bases and J dropped 2 bases, with 8 bases sitting between them.

This clone was found a few times. The chain couples TRBV28 to TRBJ2-7, with TRBD1 identical over 7 bases. After removal of 5 bases from V and 3 bases from J, the junction contained 4 bases not matched to a gene. Germline V gives CDR1 MDHEN, CDR2 SYDVKM. This CDR3 spans 13 amino acids. The CDR3 loop is CASSGDRDYEQYF. The CDR3 DNA reads as TGTGCCAGCAGTGGGGACAGAGACTACGAGCAGTACTTC.

V is TRBV7-8 and J is TRBJ2-7; 7 nucleotides align to TRBD1. V was pared by 0 bases and J by 3 bases, with 5 bases of the junction left unmatched. Germline CDR1 reads SGHVS; CDR2 reads FQNEAQ. This CDR3 has 15 amino acids. The CDR3 DNA sequence: TGTGCCAGCAGCTTAGCAGGGGGCGACCTCTACGAGCAGTACTTC. This translates into CASSLAGGDLYEQYF.